This TCR beta chain derives from a study of regulatory T cells in long-lasting Graves disease. Many counts were recorded for this clonotype. iRepertoire HTBI primers and Arm-PCR of CDR3 regions built TCR beta libraries. TCRdb re-derived calls from the multiplex PCR reads in MiXCR, one entry per CDR3 protein. The sample records fewer than 400,000 distinct CDR3 sequences, about 20% being singletons. Noted time point: persistent/refractory GD, antithyroid drugs over 5 years with positive TRAb. Extracted PBMC RNA gave rise to the TCR library. The sequencing used peripheral blood mononuclear cells (PBMCs), collected when the disease was refractory, from a patient treated with antithyroid drugs. The receptor comes from a female donor with Graves disease.

CDR3 residues: CASSDLSDRDDEQYF. CDR3 coding DNA: TGTGCCAGCAGTGATCTTTCCGACAGGGACGACGAGCAGTACTTC. This sequence joins TRBV2 and TRBJ2-7; 7 bases fit TRBD1. The germline CDR1 and CDR2 sequences are SNHLY and FYNNEI. V trimming: 3 bases; J trimming: 5 bases; junction bases outside the gene matches: 10. The CDR3 is made up of 15 amino acids. Based on the CDR3 plus reference TRBV2 and TRBJ2-7, the full variable domain is EPEVTQTPSHQVTQMGQEVILRCVPISNHLYFYWYRQILGQKVEFLVSFYNNEISEKSEIFDDQFSVERPDGSNFTLKIRSTKLEDSAMYFCASSDLSDRDDEQYFGPGTRLTVT.